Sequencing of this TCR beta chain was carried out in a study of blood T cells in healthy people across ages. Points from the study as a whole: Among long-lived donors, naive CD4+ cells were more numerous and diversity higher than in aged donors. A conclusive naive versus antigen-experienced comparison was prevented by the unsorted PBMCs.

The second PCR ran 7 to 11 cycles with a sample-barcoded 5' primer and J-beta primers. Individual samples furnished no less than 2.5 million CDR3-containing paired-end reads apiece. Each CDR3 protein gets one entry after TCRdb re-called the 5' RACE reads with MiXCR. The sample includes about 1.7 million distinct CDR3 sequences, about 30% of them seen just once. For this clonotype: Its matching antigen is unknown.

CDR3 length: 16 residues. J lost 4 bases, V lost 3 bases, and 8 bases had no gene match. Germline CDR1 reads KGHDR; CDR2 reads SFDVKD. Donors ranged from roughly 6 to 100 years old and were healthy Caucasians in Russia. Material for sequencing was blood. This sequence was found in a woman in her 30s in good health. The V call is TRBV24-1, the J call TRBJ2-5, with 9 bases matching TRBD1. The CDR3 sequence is CATSDGDRVVGETQYF. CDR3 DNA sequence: TGTGCCACCAGTGATGGGGACAGGGTGGTAGGAGAGACCCAGTACTTC.